This TCR beta chain was captured in a study of shared clonotypes between healthy human individuals (TCRdb year 2020). A note on the overall study: The cohort comprised two women and a few men aged 18 to 49 years. Per donor, three plates each were used for CD4 naive and CD4 memory, two for CD8 naive, and one for CD8 memory. To estimate repertoire size and how much clonotypes are shared between individuals, the study performed deep sequencing of blood TCR repertoires from five healthy adults. Libraries were prepared and TCR repertoires were sequenced by different laboratories using diverse techniques, in order to increase sequencing depth and limit assay-specific biases. Leukapheresis yielded between about 0.8 and 8.9 billion PBMCs per donor.

Regarding this clone: This clone's antigen is unknown. The record has no base qualities; no much larger clone is one base away.

Measured from the cysteine to the phenylalanine, the CDR3 is 12 residues long. Only the CDR3 portion is preserved as DNA: 36 bases, with reading frame beginning at the first base. The junction carries 10 bases between V and J, which are trimmed by 6 bases and 8 bases respectively. The germline V gene supplies CDR1 MNHEY and CDR2 SVGAGI. The donors were healthy, HIV-negative adults who had no recently reported acute infections or vaccinations. Every donor was a Caucasian adult living in Nashville, Tennessee, USA. CD4+ T cells were enriched by magnetic negative selection; naive cells were then positively selected on CD45RA, and the negative fraction formed the memory subset. Blood was collected by leukapheresis, and PBMCs were isolated by Ficoll-Histopaque density gradient centrifugation and then cryopreserved in liquid nitrogen vapor phase. Purity and quantity of every magnetically sorted T cell population were checked by analytical flow cytometry. Each sorted fraction had its genomic DNA isolated and then quantified by UV absorbance on a Nanodrop 2000c.

The paper as a whole reports these results and caveats: Rarefaction of sorted-subset datasets indicated incomplete sequencing despite the large sequencing depth. Larger estimated clonotype richness was generally found for naive subsets than for memory subsets. Based on pairwise subsampling, the degree of clonotype sharing among donors was expected to be affected by sequencing depth. The genetic and exposure-history diversity represented was limited by the small number of donors. Sampling was restricted to blood, and TCR repertoires in tissue are likely to differ from TCR repertoires in blood. Compared with non-shared clonotypes, clonotypes shared by all four sorted-subset donors had higher generation probabilities. Across four donors, about 4.5% of naive CD4, approximately 3.6% of naive CD8, 2% to 2.5% of memory CD4, and roughly 0.4% of memory CD8 clonotypes were shared.

Using the deep immunoSEQ assay, multiplex PCR amplified TCR CDR3 regions from genomic DNA. Extracted genomic DNA from each cell subset was spread evenly across all wells of several immunoSEQ 96-well plates, with each plate serving as a replicate. For sorted subsets, 150 to 250 ng genomic DNA, equal to 25,000 to 35,000 T cell genomes, was loaded into each replicate PCR. The purified libraries were quantified using a Qubit 3.0 fluorometer, sized with a Bioanalyzer 2100, and then quantified again using the KAPA Library Quantification kit. Each immunoSEQ 96-well plate was sequenced on its own single-read 150-cycle Illumina NextSeq 550 flow cell. Per the authors' processing: The immunoSEQ output contained only junctional sequences without quality scores, so filtering could not match that applied to full-length reads. Sequences were annotated with PyIR, a Python wrapper for IgBLAST v1.9, using IMGT germline references to assign V/J genes and CDR3. Reads were removed for weak V/J assignments (E-value above 1e-6), missing CDR3, stop codons, out-of-frame junctions, or ambiguous translated residues. V3J clonotypes were defined by identical inferred V gene, J gene, and CDR3 amino acid sequence. Percentage overlap between repertoires was computed as shared unique clonotypes divided by the size of the smaller repertoire. Richness of each repertoire was evaluated using RTK rarefaction, the Chao1 estimator, and Recon v2.1 estimates of unobserved clonotypes. Generation probabilities for all TCRbeta clonotypes obtained by the gDNA method from four donors were computed using OLGA. Sourced from immuneACCESS, this table was stored by TCRdb with only in-frame sequences that have V and J called. A share of the clones is absent; for the studies checked, an unresolved V gene accounts for under half, and the remainder has no known explanation. Clonal size and the V and J genes are those of that table, whereas D and trimming came from the DNA. A total of about 2.3 million clones appear in this sample, just under 95% of them only once. Around 0.38% of the sample is in the top ten clones.

The chain couples TRBV6-5 to TRBJ1-4; the D gene identity is not certain. Sequencing was done on a sample of naive CD4+ T cells from PBMCs. The cell subset or site label, read with the paper, signifies: CD45RA+ positively selected. This receptor was obtained from a man in his late teens or twenties in good health. Some clones in this sample may be carry-over from other donors' samples. The CDR3 protein is CASRRIGEKLFF. The bases read TGTGCCAGCAGGAGAATAGGGGAAAAACTGTTTTTT.